This T cell receptor beta chain was sequenced in a study of blood T cell repertoires in COVID-19. Study details: Samples of COVID-19 (acute and convalescent) were obtained from the United States, Italy and Spain.

V was cut by 0 bases and J by 5 bases, with 32 bases left in between. The CDR3 loop spans 21 amino acids. Germline CDR1 and CDR2: SGDLS and YYNGEE. Per the original methods: Amplified reference gene primers provided the basis for estimating nucleated cell counts. Method: immunoSEQ multiplex PCR; TCRdb's copy keeps in-frame clones and lacks some. The V and J calls and clone size are taken from that table; D and trimming were inferred from the DNA. The data contain approximately 140,000 clones, 65% to 90% of them singletons. The sample was peripheral blood. The chain recombines TRBV9 with TRBJ2-5; D is possibly TRBD2 (6 bases). The clonotype was recovered from a man in his 70s with acute or convalescent COVID-19. CDR3 sequence (DNA): TGTGCCAGCAGCGTAGACTTCCCGGGCCCAACTAGCACAACAACGGGGGAGACCCAGTACTTC. It translates to CASSVDFPGPTSTTTGETQYF. Using reference TRBV9 and TRBJ2-5 for the parts outside the CDR3, the full variable domain is DSGVTQTPKHLITATGQRVTLRCSPRSGDLSVYWYQQSLDQGLQFLIQYYNGEERAKGNILERFSAQQFPDLHSELNLSSLELGDSALYFCASSVDFPGPTSTTTGETQYFGPGTRLLVL.